These 21 T cell receptor beta chains came from one sample sequenced in a study of blood T cell repertoires in COVID-19. The protocol was immunoSEQ multiplex PCR, while the TCRdb copy is restricted to in-frame clones and leaves out a portion. The table shows approximately 210,000 clones, with approximately 85% occurring only once. Source material: peripheral blood. All receptors derive from a woman in her forties or fifties with active or convalescent COVID-19.

Ten or more counts support this clone. The gene calls are TRBV11-2 and TRBJ1-4; no reliable D call. V lost 4 bases and J lost 5, with 11 bases in between. This CDR3 is 14 amino acids long. From germline, CDR1 is SGHAT and CDR2 FQNNGV. The CDR3 protein is CASSSTGSNEKLFF. In DNA form, the CDR3 reads TGTGCCAGCAGCTCGACCGGGTCGAATGAAAAACTGTTTTTT.

The genes are TRBV6-2 or TRBV6-3 and TRBJ2-3; TRBD1 matches at 10 bases. The germline gives CDR1 MNHEY, CDR2 SVGEGT. After removal of 4 bases from V and 4 bases from J, the junction contained 2 bases not matched to a gene. This CDR3 is built from 14 residues. In nucleotides, the CDR3 is TGTGCCAGCAGTTTCGGACAGGGGGCAGATACGCAGTATTTT. Protein sequence: CASSFGQGADTQYF.

V usage is TRBV6-5 and J usage is TRBJ2-7, with TRBD2 as a possible D gene (6 bases). Germline-derived CDR1 and CDR2 are MNHEY and SVGAGI. V was clipped by 4 bases and J by 2 bases, with 15 bases between them. The CDR3 runs 15 residues. CDR3 region: CASSWTSGAAYEQYF. DNA of the CDR3: TGTGCCAGCAGTTGGACCTCGGGAGCTGCCTACGAGCAGTACTTC.

The chain joins TRBV7-2 to TRBJ1-5; 7 nucleotides match TRBD1. V gave up 5 bases and J gave up 5 bases; unmatched junction bases: 0. In germline, CDR1 is SGHTA, CDR2 FQGNSA. CDR3 length: 12 amino acids. The CDR3 spells CASSQGDQPQHF. The CDR3 nucleotides read TGTGCCAGCAGCCAGGGGGATCAGCCCCAGCATTTT.

The chain combines TRBV10-2 with TRBJ2-1; perhaps TRBD1 as D (6 bases). This CDR3 spans 13 amino acids. Between the trimmed V and J ends, which lost 6 bases and 4 bases, there was a span of 10 bases. CDR1 is WSHSY, CDR2 SAAADI, per germline. The DNA of the CDR3 is TGCGCCAGCAGGTTGGACAGATACAATGAGCAGTTCTTC. It yields the protein CASRLDRYNEQFF.

The chain links TRBV29-1 to TRBJ2-5; the D is unclear. V lost 3 bases to trimming and J lost 2 bases, with 10 bases between them. This CDR3 has 13 amino acids. Germline V gene lookup returns CDR1 SQVTM and CDR2 ANQGSEA. Written as DNA, the CDR3 is TGCAGCGTTGACAGCGCACTTCAAGAGACCCAGTACTTC. This encodes CSVDSALQETQYF.

The chain carries TRBV19 and TRBJ2-1; 7 bases fit TRBD2. V trimming: 6 bases; J trimming: 5 bases; junction bases outside the gene matches: 4. The CDR3 is 13 residues long. The germline gives CDR1 LNHDA, CDR2 SQIVND (reference sequence). CDR3 nucleotides: TGTGCCAGTAGGTCACGGGAGGACAATGAGCAGTTCTTC. Translation: CASRSREDNEQFF.

The chain is built from TRBV29-1 and TRBJ1-2; TRBD1 aligns across 9 bases. V trimming: 7 bases; J trimming: 2 bases; junction bases outside the gene matches: 5. This CDR3 spans 13 amino acids. Germline V gives CDR1 SQVTM, CDR2 ANQGSEA. CDR3 amino acids: CSAGQGTNYGYTF. The CDR3 DNA is TGCAGCGCAGGACAGGGGACCAACTATGGCTACACCTTC.

The chain links TRBV6-1 to TRBJ1-2, with D uncertain. The CDR3 runs to 13 residues. Per the germline V gene, CDR1 is MNHNS and CDR2 is SASEGT. Trimming left V 1 base short and J 5 bases short, with 8 bases between. Here the CDR3 DNA reads TGTGCCAGCAGTGAAGGAGGTTATTATGGCTACACCTTC. This translates into CASSEGGYYGYTF.

The V and J genes are TRBV7-9 and TRBJ2-5, with D unresolved. Trimming removed 1 base at V and 2 bases at J, with 17 bases between. The CDR3 is 17 residues long. Per the germline V gene, CDR1 is SEHNR and CDR2 is FQNEAQ (reference sequence). CDR3 in amino acids: CASSLGYLRESQETQYF. The CDR3 region has the DNA TGTGCCAGCAGCTTAGGGTATTTGCGCGAATCACAAGAGACCCAGTACTTC.

The chain joins TRBV15 to TRBJ2-1; TRBD1 aligns across 8 bases. Per germline, CDR1 LNHNV and CDR2 YYDKDF (reference sequence). V lost 2 bases to trimming and J lost 0 bases; unmatched junction nucleotides: 0. There are 15 residues in the CDR3. The CDR3 sequence: CATSRTGGSYNEQFF. As DNA, the CDR3 is TGTGCCACCAGCAGAACAGGGGGCTCCTACAATGAGCAGTTCTTC.

The V gene is TRBV15, the J gene TRBJ2-3, with 11 positions matching TRBD2. The CDR3 contains 16 residues. Germline V gene lookup returns CDR1 LNHNV and CDR2 YYDKDF (reference sequence). J gave up 2 bases and V 4 bases, and 5 bases lay outside the gene matches. Written as DNA, the CDR3 is TGTGCCACCAGCATCGGGACTAGCGGCCCCACAGATACGCAGTATTTT. Translation gives CATSIGTSGPTDTQYF.

The V gene is TRBV5-1, the J gene TRBJ1-1; TRBD1 is a possible D gene (5 bases). Germline V gene lookup returns CDR1 SGHRS and CDR2 YFSETQ. This CDR3 contains 13 residues. With 3 bases removed from V and 4 bases from J, the gap between germline ends came to 10 bases. CDR3 loop: CASSWAGGTEAFF. The CDR3 DNA reads as TGCGCCAGCAGCTGGGCGGGGGGCACTGAAGCTTTCTTT. Together with reference TRBV5-1 and TRBJ1-1, the CDR3 gives the full variable domain: KAGVTQTPRYLIKTRGQQVTLSCSPISGHRSVSWYQQTPGQGLQFLFEYFSETQRNKGNFPGRFSGRQFSNSRSEMNVSTLELGDSALYLCASSWAGGTEAFFGQGTRLTVV.

The chain is built from TRBV5-1 and TRBJ2-7; D unresolved. The CDR3 spans 14 residues. Looked up from germline, CDR1 is SGHRS and CDR2 is YFSETQ. With 4 bases removed from V and 3 bases from J, the gap between germline ends came to 14 bases. The CDR3 DNA follows: TGCGCCAGCAGCCGTGACACCTTAGGCTACGAGCAGTACGTC. Residues: CASSRDTLGYEQYV.

V and J are TRBV24-1 and TRBJ1-2, with D possibly matching TRBD1 (5 bases). Trimming left V 9 bases short and J 1 base short, with 8 bases between. CDR1 and CDR2 from the germline V gene are KGHDR and SFDVKD. This CDR3 contains 12 residues. CDR3 region: CATAGDNYGYTF. Written as DNA, the CDR3 is TGTGCCACCGCGGGGGATAACTATGGCTACACCTTC.

This clone has a single count. V gene TRBV11-2 combines with J gene TRBJ2-2; D is uncertain. From germline, CDR1 is SGHAT and CDR2 FQNNGV. V lost 6 bases, J lost 5 bases, and 13 bases lay in between. CDR3 size: 14 residues. The CDR3 is CASSLEAQTGELFF. Here the CDR3 DNA reads TGTGCCAGCAGTCTAGAGGCCCAGACCGGGGAGCTGTTTTTT.

This chain's CDR3 is CASSSGTGYTDTQYF. The CDR3 nucleotides are TGCGCCAGCAGTTCGGGGACAGGGTACACAGATACGCAGTATTTT. This chain links TRBV5-1 with TRBJ2-3; the match to TRBD1 covers 9 bases. The CDR3 consists of 15 residues. Germline V CDR1 and CDR2: SGHRS, YFSETQ. The trim removed 5 bases at V and 2 bases at J, leaving 6 bases unmatched.

The chain uses TRBV9 and TRBJ1-2, with TRBD1 identical over 7 bases. The CDR3 totals 13 residues. Losses at the gene ends were 4 bases for V and 4 bases for J; bases not matched to a gene: 4. Germline loops: CDR1 SGDLS, CDR2 YYNGEE. CDR3 sequence: CASSPGGGYGYTF. DNA for the CDR3: TGTGCCAGCAGCCCAGGGGGTGGCTATGGCTACACCTTC.

The chain uses TRBV5-5 and TRBJ2-1; D not resolved. Germline V lookup: CDR1 SGHKS, CDR2 YYEKEE (reference sequence). The CDR3 has 14 amino acids. V dropped 0 bases and J dropped 9 bases, with 13 bases sitting between them. CDR3: CASSLGPTFTEQFF. CDR3 nucleotide sequence: TGTGCCAGCAGCTTGGGGCCAACGTTTACTGAGCAGTTCTTC.

In its sample, this clone was seen a few times. The rearrangement uses TRBV19 and TRBJ1-1; D uncertain. CDR1 and CDR2 from the germline V gene are LNHDA and SQIVND (reference sequence). CDR3 size: 14 residues. Trimming pared 1 base from V and 3 bases from J, leaving 9 bases between. The CDR3 reads CASSIVRGYTEAFF. CDR3 coding DNA: TGTGCCAGTAGTATAGTTCGCGGCTACACTGAAGCTTTCTTT.

This clone was recorded once. This sequence joins TRBV21-1 and TRBJ2-2; the listed D gene, TRBD2, was not tested against the DNA. TRBV21-1 is a known pseudogene. The CDR3 covers 16 residues. The CDR3 loop reads CASSKARGGETGELFF. The CDR3 DNA is TGTGCCAGCAGCAAAGCCCGGGGTGGGGAGACCGGGGAGCTGTTTTTT.